The 13 T cell receptor beta chains below were found in one sample sequenced in a study of blood T cells in healthy people across ages. A second PCR, run for roughly 7 to 12 cycles, used a sample-barcoded 5' primer plus a J-beta primer mix. TCRdb called the 5' RACE reads again in MiXCR, with one record for every CDR3 protein. Of approximately 800,000 distinct CDR3 sequences in the sample, 35% to 50% were seen once. Sequencing was carried out using blood. The receptors were gathered from a man of 80 years or more in good health.

The J gene is TRBJ2-7, the V gene TRBV7-2; 10 positions match TRBD2. CDR1 is SGHTA and CDR2 is FQGNSA in the germline V gene. CDR3 length: 15 amino acids. Unmatched junction bases numbered 7, after V lost 2 bases and J lost 6 bases. The CDR3 DNA is TGTGCCAGCAGCTTAAAAGCGGGAGGGCCCGGCGAGCAGTACTTC. As protein: CASSLKAGGPGEQYF.

This chain uses TRBV5-6 with TRBJ2-3; 15 bases fit TRBD2. The CDR3 has 19 amino acids. Germline V lookup: CDR1 SGHDT, CDR2 YYEEEE. With 3 bases clipped from V and 3 bases from J, the junction kept 11 bases outside the gene matches. The DNA of the CDR3 is TGTGCCAGCAGCTCCGGACTAGCGGGAGGGCCGGGGATTACAGATACGCAGTATTTT. It yields the protein CASSSGLAGGPGITDTQYF.

V gene TRBV12-3 or TRBV12-4 combines with J gene TRBJ1-1; D is unresolved. Trimming removed 5 bases from V and 0 bases from J, with 13 bases in between. The CDR3 sequence is 15 residues long. The CDR3 protein is CASSPQPTVNTEAFF. In nucleotides, the CDR3 is TGTGCCAGCAGTCCGCAGCCGACGGTGAACACTGAAGCTTTCTTT.

This clonotype was seen only a few times. The chain employs TRBV28 and TRBJ2-2; 7 bases are shared with TRBD2. V was clipped by 3 bases and J by 5 bases; unmatched bases: 9. The CDR3 runs 16 residues. Germline V gene lookup returns CDR1 MDHEN and CDR2 SYDVKM. CDR3 nucleotides: TGTGCCAGCAGTTTGGTAGGCGGGAGCGGGACCGGGGAGCTGTTTTTT. It specifies CASSLVGGSGTGELFF.

The gene calls are TRBV20-1 and TRBJ2-1, with D possibly being TRBD2 (6 bases). Germline values: CDR1 DFQATT, CDR2 SNEGSKA (reference sequence). This CDR3 contains 18 residues. The V end was cut by 4 bases, the J end by 0 bases, with 22 bases between. The CDR3 DNA follows: TGCAGTGCTATGCGGGAACCGGGGACTGCAGGCTCCTACAATGAGCAGTTCTTC. Residues: CSAMREPGTAGSYNEQFF.

This clonotype was observed a handful of times. The chain joins TRBV6-2 or TRBV6-3 to TRBJ2-7; a possible D gene is TRBD2 (7 bases). The CDR3 consists of 13 residues. V was cut by 5 bases and J by 6 bases, with 14 bases left in between. Germline assignment: CDR1 MNHEY and CDR2 SVGEGT. CDR3 nucleotide sequence: TGTGCCAGCAGTACCTACAGGGAGGGCGAGCAGTACTTC. Amino acid sequence: CASSTYREGEQYF.

This rearrangement joins TRBV5-1 to TRBJ2-5, with D possibly being TRBD2 (5 bases). In germline, CDR1 is SGHRS, CDR2 YFSETQ. This CDR3 contains 14 residues. V was pared by 2 bases and J by 5 bases, with 13 bases between. The CDR3: CASSFSYGEETQYF. In DNA form, the CDR3 reads TGCGCCAGCAGCTTTTCTTATGGGGAGGAGACCCAGTACTTC.

V is TRBV20-1 and J is TRBJ1-1; D possibly corresponds to TRBD1 (6 bases). The CDR3 consists of 14 residues. Germline assignment: CDR1 DFQATT and CDR2 SNEGSKA (reference sequence). V lost 5 bases and J lost 4, with 17 bases in between. In nucleotides, the CDR3 is TGCAGTGCTGCTCAAGCCTCGGACAGCACTGAAGCTTTCTTT. It translates to CSAAQASDSTEAFF.

For the CDR3, the DNA is TGTGCCAGCAGCACGCCGGGACAGGGCTCGACCGGGGAGCTGTTTTTT. Protein sequence: CASSTPGQGSTGELFF. J is TRBJ2-2 and V is TRBV5-6; 9 nucleotides align to TRBD1. CDR1 SGHDT and CDR2 YYEEEE come from the germline V gene. Trimming took 4 bases from V and 5 from J; bases not matched to a gene: 9. CDR3 length: 16 residues.

Note on this clonotype: Germline is not matched at one junction end, which may reflect a read error. The J gene is TRBJ2-5, the V gene TRBV19; 10 bases align to TRBD2. The CDR3 length is 16 residues. Germline lookup yields CDR1 LNHDA and CDR2 SQIVND (reference sequence). The CDR3 DNA is TGTGCCAGTGGTATTGGGGGGACTAGCGCGAAAGAGACCCAGTACTTC. Translation: CASGIGGTSAKETQYF. Variable domain in full (rest from reference TRBV19 and TRBJ2-5): DGGITQSPKYLFRKEGQNVTLSCEQNLNHDAMYWYRQDPGQGLRLIYYSQIVNDFQKGDIAEGYSVSREKKESFPLTVTSAQKNPTAFYLCASGIGGTSAKETQYFGPGTRLLVL.

The gene calls are TRBV6-1 and TRBJ2-7; possible D gene TRBD2, 7 bases. The J call is uncertain, as TRBJ2-5 better fits the DNA end. Germline CDR1 and CDR2: MNHNS and SASEGT. The CDR3 contains 15 residues. Here the CDR3 reads CASSEAGAGARTQYF. The CDR3 nucleotides read TGTGCCAGCAGTGAAGCTGGGGCGGGGGCGAGGACCCAGTACTTC.

This chain connects TRBV10-2 to TRBJ2-7; TRBD2 might be the D (6 bases). Germline CDR1 reads WSHSY; CDR2 reads SAAADI. This CDR3 contains 13 residues. With 7 bases removed from V and 3 bases from J, the gap between germline ends came to 13 bases. Written as DNA, the CDR3 is TGCGCCAGCAAGGCGGACTACCACTACGAGCAGTACTTC. Its translation: CASKADYHYEQYF.

This clonotype turned up a few times. The V and J genes are TRBV29-1 and TRBJ1-1, with D unresolved. The germline gives CDR1 SQVTM, CDR2 ANQGSEA. Trimming took off 4 bases at V and 8 bases at J, with 8 bases between the two ends. This CDR3 has 10 residues. CDR3 in amino acids: CSVVGAEAFF. The CDR3 DNA reads as TGCAGCGTTGTTGGAGCCGAAGCTTTCTTT.